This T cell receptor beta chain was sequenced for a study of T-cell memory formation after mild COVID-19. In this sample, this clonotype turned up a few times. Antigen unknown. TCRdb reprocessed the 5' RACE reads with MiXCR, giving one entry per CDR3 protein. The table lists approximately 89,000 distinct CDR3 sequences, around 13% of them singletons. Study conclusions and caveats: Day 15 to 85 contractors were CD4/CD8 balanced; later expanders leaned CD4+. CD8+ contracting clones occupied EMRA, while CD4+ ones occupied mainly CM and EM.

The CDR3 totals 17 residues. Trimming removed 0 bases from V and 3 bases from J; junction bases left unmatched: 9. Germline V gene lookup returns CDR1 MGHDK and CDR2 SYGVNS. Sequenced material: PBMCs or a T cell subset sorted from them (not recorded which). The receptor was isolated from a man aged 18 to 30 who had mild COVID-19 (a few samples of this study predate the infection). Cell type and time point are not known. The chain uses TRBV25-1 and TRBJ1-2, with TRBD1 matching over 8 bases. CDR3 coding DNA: TGTGCCAGCAGTGAATATGGACGGGGACAGGAGTACTATGGCTACACCTTC. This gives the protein CASSEYGRGQEYYGYTF.